The source of this T cell receptor (beta chain) is a study of yellow fever vaccine responses in identical twins. Points from the study as a whole: In identical twins, vaccine T cell responses appeared partly shared and partly individual.

TCRdb recomputed calls from the RT-PCR reads with MiXCR, one row per CDR3 protein. Seen here are approximately 13,000 distinct CDR3 sequences, 80% to 90% observed once, and the top ten hold approximately 1.7%. Concerning this clonotype itself: Its antigen remains unknown.

The TCR was taken from a woman under 30 who received the yellow fever vaccine. The material sequenced was T cells from blood (PBMCs), unsorted or a sorted subset (not recorded which), taken before or after yellow fever vaccination (not recorded which).

The CDR3 loop reads CASSSRYLGSRVYEQYF. As DNA, the CDR3 is TGTGCCAGCAGTTCCCGCTATCTAGGGTCCAGGGTCTACGAGCAGTACTTC. This sequence joins TRBV28 and TRBJ2-7, with a tentative D call TRBD1 (5 bases). Per germline, CDR1 MDHEN and CDR2 SYDVKM. V was trimmed by 4 bases and J by 3 bases, leaving 22 bases between them. This CDR3 contains 17 residues.